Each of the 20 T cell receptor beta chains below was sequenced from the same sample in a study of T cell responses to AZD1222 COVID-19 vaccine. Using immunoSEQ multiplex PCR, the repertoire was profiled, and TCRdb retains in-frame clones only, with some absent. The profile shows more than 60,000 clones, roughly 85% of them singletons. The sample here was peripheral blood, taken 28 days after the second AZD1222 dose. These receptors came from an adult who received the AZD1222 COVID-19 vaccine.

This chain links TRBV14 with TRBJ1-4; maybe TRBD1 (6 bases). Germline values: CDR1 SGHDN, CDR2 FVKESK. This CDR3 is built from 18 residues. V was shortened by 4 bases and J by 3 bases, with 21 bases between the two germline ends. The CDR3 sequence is CASSPGPGVSLANEKLFF. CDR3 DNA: TGTGCCAGCAGCCCCGGCCCAGGGGTATCGTTAGCTAATGAAAAACTGTTTTTT.

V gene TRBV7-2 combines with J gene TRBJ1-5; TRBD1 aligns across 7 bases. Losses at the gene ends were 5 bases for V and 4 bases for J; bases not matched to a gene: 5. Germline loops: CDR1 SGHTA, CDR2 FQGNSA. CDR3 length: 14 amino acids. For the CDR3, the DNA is TGTGCCAGCAGCGCAGACAGGGTTAATCAGCCCCAGCATTTT. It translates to CASSADRVNQPQHF.

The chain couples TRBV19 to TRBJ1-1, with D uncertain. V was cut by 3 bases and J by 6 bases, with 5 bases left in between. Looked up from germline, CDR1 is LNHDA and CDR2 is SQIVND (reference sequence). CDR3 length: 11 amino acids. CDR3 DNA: TGTGCCAGTAGTATCCGGGCTGAAGCTTTCTTT. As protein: CASSIRAEAFF.

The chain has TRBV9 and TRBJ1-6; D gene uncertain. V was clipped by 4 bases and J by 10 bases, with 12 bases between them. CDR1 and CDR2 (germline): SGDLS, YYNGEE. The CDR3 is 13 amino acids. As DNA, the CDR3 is TGTGCCAGCAGCCCCGACATGAACTCACCCCTCCACTTT. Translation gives CASSPDMNSPLHF.

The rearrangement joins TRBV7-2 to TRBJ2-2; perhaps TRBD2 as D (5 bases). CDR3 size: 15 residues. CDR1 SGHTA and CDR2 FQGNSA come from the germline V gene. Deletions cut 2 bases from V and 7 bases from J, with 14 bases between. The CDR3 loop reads CASSLRGRVYGELFF. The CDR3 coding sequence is TGTGCCAGCAGCTTAAGAGGGCGGGTCTACGGGGAGCTGTTTTTT.

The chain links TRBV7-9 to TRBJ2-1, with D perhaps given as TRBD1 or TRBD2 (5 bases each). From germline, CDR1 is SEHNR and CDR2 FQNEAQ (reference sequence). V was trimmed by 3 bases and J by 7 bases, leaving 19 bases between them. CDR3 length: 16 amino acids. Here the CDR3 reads CASSFMGEGRRNEQFF. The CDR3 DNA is TGTGCCAGCAGCTTCATGGGTGAGGGGAGACGGAATGAGCAGTTCTTC.

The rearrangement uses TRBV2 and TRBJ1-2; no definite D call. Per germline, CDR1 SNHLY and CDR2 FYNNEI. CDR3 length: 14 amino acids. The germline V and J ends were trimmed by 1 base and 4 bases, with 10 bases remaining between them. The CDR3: CASSEDPQVYGYTF. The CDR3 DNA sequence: TGTGCCAGCAGTGAAGACCCCCAGGTCTATGGCTACACCTTC.

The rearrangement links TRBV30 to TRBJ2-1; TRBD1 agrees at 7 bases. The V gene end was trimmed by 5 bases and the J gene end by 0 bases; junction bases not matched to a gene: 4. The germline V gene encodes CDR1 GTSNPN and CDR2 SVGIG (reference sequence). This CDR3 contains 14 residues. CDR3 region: CAWSTGISYNEQFF. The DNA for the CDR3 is TGTGCCTGGTCGACAGGGATCTCCTACAATGAGCAGTTCTTC.

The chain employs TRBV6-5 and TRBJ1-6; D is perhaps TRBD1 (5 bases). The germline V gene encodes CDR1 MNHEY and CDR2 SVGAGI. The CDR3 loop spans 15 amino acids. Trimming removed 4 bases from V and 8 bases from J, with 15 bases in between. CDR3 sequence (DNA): TGTGCCAGCAGTTCCCTTTACTCCAGGGATTCACCCCTCCACTTT. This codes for CASSSLYSRDSPLHF.

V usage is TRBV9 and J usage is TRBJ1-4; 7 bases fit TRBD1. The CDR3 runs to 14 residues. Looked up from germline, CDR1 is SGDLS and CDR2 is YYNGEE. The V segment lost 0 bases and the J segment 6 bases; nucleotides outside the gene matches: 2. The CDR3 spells CASSVGDSDEKLFF. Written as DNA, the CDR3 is TGTGCCAGCAGCGTAGGGGACAGTGATGAAAAACTGTTTTTT.

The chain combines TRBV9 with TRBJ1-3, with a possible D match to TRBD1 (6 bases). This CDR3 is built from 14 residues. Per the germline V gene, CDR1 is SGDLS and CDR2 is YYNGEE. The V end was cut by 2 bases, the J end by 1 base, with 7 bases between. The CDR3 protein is CASSVQGSGNTIYF. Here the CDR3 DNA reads TGTGCCAGCAGCGTCCAGGGGTCTGGAAACACCATATATTTT.

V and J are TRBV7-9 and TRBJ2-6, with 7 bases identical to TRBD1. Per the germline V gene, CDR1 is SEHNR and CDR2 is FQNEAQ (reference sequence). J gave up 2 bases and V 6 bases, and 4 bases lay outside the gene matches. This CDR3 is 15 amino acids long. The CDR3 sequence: CASSQQGTGANVLTF. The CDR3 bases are TGTGCCAGCAGTCAACAGGGGACTGGGGCCAACGTCCTGACTTTC.

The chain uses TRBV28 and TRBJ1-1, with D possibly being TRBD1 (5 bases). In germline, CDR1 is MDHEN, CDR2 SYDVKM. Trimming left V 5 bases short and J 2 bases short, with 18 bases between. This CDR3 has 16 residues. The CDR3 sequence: CASSPAGIGENTEAFF. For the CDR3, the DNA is TGTGCCAGCAGTCCCGCAGGGATCGGGGAAAACACTGAAGCTTTCTTT.

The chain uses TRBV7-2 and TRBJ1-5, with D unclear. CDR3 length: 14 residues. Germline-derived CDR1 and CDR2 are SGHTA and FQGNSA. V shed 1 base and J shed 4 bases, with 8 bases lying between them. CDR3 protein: CASSLVAENQPQHF. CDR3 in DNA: TGTGCCAGCAGCTTAGTAGCAGAGAATCAGCCCCAGCATTTT. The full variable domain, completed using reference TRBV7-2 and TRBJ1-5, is GAGVSQSPSNKVTEKGKDVELRCDPISGHTALYWYRQSLGQGLEFLIYFQGNSAPDKSGLPSDRFSAERTGGSVSTLTIQRTQQEDSAVYLCASSLVAENQPQHFGDGTRLSIL.

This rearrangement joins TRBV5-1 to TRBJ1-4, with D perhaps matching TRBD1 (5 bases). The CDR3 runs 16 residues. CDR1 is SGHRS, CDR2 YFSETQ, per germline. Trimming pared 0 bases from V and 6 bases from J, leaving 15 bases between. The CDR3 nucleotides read TGCGCCAGCAGCTTGGCCGTGGCAGGGCTGGATGAAAAACTGTTTTTT. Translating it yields CASSLAVAGLDEKLFF.

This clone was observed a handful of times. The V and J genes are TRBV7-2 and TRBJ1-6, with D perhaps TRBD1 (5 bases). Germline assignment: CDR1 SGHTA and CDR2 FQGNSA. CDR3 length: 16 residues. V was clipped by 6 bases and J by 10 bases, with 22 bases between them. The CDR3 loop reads CASRPLVGARGSPLHF. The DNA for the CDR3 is TGTGCCAGCAGACCCCTCGTCGGGGCGCGAGGATCACCCCTCCACTTT.

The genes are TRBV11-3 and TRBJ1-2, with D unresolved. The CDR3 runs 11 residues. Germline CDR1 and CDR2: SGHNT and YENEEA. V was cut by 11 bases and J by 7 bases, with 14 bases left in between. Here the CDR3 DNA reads TGTGCCCCAGTAGAGGGCCTTGGCTACACCTTC. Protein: CAPVEGLGYTF.

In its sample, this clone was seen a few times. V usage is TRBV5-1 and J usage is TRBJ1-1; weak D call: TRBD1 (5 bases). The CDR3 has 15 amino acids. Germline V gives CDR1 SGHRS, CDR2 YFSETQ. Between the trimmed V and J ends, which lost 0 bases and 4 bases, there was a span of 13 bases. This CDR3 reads CASSLAQTGTTEAFF. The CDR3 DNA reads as TGCGCCAGCAGCTTGGCACAAACAGGTACCACTGAAGCTTTCTTT.

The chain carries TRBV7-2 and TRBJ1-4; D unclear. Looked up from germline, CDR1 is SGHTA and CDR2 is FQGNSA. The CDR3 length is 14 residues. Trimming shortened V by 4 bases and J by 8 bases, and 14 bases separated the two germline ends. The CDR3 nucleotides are TGTGCCAGCAGCTCAATGGGGTTACAAGAAAAACTGTTTTTT. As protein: CASSSMGLQEKLFF.

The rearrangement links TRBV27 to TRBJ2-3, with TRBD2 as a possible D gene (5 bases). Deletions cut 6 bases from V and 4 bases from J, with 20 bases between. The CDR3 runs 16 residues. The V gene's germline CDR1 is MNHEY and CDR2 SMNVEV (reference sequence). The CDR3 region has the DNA TGTGCCAGCAGCCCAGCGTTGTCGAGGGCGGCAGATACGCAGTATTTT. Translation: CASSPALSRAADTQYF.